This T cell receptor beta chain was profiled in a study of blood T cell repertoires in COVID-19. About the study: The study drew acute and convalescent COVID-19 samples from the United States, Italy and Spain. PBMCs, B-cell-depleted T cells, or T cells provided the cDNA or gDNA that made up the material.

This clone has only one observation. With 2 bases clipped from V and 3 bases from J, the junction kept 8 bases outside the gene matches. This CDR3 spans 17 amino acids. Per the germline V gene, CDR1 is SGHRS and CDR2 is YFSETQ. In the authors' workflow: Reference gene primer amplification yielded estimated nucleated cell counts. This table comes from immunoSEQ multiplex PCR, and its TCRdb copy is limited to in-frame clones, with some not included. The D gene and trimming were derived from the DNA, and the V and J assignments and clone size from that table. This sample has 81,000 or so clones; around nine tenths occur once, and the top ten carry around 12%.

This chain connects TRBV5-1 to TRBJ1-3, with TRBD1 identical over 10 bases. The sequence derives from a man in his 70s with active or convalescent COVID-19. The source material was peripheral blood. The DNA for the CDR3 is TGCGCCAGCAGCTTCGGGACAGGGGTTGACTTTGGAAACACCATATATTTT. Translating gives CASSFGTGVDFGNTIYF.